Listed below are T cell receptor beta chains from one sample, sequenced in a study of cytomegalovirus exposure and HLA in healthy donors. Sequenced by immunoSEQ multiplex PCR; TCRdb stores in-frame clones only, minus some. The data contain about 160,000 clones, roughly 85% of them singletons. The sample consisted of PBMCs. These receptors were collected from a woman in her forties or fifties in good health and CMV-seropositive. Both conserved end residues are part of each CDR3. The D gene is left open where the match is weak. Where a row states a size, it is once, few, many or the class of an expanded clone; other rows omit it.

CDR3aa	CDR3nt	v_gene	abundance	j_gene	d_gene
CATEAYGYTF	TGTGCCACCGAGGCCTATGGCTACACCTTC	TRBV28	once	TRBJ1-2	NA
CASSHLTGSGIFSYGYTF	TGCGCCAGCAGCCACCTAACAGGGTCGGGGATATTTAGCTATGGCTACACCTTC	TRBV5-1	NA	TRBJ1-2	NA
CASSLLPPDRDNQPQHF	TGTGCCAGCAGCTTATTACCCCCGGACAGGGATAATCAGCCCCAGCATTTT	TRBV7-2	NA	TRBJ1-5	TRBD1
CSVEIGENTEAFF	TGCAGCGTTGAAATAGGGGAGAACACTGAAGCTTTCTTT	TRBV29-1	few	TRBJ1-1	NA
CASRRNRGPVEQYF	TGTGCCAGCAGACGGAACAGGGGTCCGGTCGAGCAGTACTTC	TRBV6-5	NA	TRBJ2-7	TRBD1
CASRDYGGTEAFF	TGTGCCAGCAGGGACTACGGGGGCACTGAAGCTTTCTTT	TRBV7-9	NA	TRBJ1-1	NA
CASSRLSSGNTIYF	TGTGCCAGCAGCCGATTGAGCTCTGGAAACACCATATATTTT	TRBV9	NA	TRBJ1-3	NA
CASSQGQGREKLFF	TGTGCCAGCAGCCAAGGACAGGGACGGGAAAAACTGTTTTTT	TRBV5-6	few	TRBJ1-4	TRBD1
CASSRSSAGELFF	TGTGCCAGCAGTAGATCTAGTGCCGGGGAGCTGTTTTTT	TRBV6-7	NA	TRBJ2-2	NA
CASSLVGLAGYEQYF	TGTGCCAGCAGCTTGGTAGGACTAGCGGGTTACGAGCAGTACTTC	TRBV11-2	NA	TRBJ2-7	TRBD2
CASSSGGSGVNTQYF	TGTGCCAGCAGCTCCGGAGGGAGCGGGGTAAATACGCAGTATTTT	TRBV9	NA	TRBJ2-3	TRBD2
CASSLGGETSALNEQFF	TGTGCCAGCAGCTTAGGAGGGGAGACTAGCGCCTTGAATGAGCAGTTCTTC	TRBV7-3	NA	TRBJ2-1	TRBD2
CASSDGSTGKGETQYF	TGCGCCAGCAGCGATGGGTCTACAGGGAAGGGCGAGACCCAGTACTTC	TRBV10-1	NA	TRBJ2-5	NA
CASGPDRVETQYF	TGTGCTAGTGGCCCTGACAGGGTTGAGACCCAGTACTTC	TRBV12-5	NA	TRBJ2-5	TRBD1
CASSQETGLVTGELFF	TGTGCCAGCAGCCAAGAGACAGGATTGGTGACCGGGGAGCTGTTTTTT	TRBV21-1	NA	TRBJ2-2	NA
CASSADGILGNTIYF	TGTGCCAGCAGCGCCGACGGGATCCTTGGAAACACCATATATTTT	TRBV9	NA	TRBJ1-3	NA
CASSSVTGGSKNIQYF	TGTGCCAGCAGCTCAGTCACTGGCGGGAGTAAAAACATTCAGTACTTC	TRBV5-4	NA	TRBJ2-4	TRBD2
CATLHPQRAGFMKNDEQFF	TGTGCCACCCTTCACCCCCAAAGGGCAGGGTTTATGAAAAACGATGAGCAGTTCTTC	TRBV10-3	NA	TRBJ2-1	NA
CASSLGSSGAYEQYF	TGCGCCAGCAGCTTGGGGTCTAGCGGGGCCTACGAGCAGTACTTC	TRBV5-1	once	TRBJ2-7	TRBD2
CASSPSRERNEKLFF	TGTGCCAGCAGCCCGTCGAGGGAACGCAATGAAAAACTGTTTTTT	TRBV5-4	NA	TRBJ1-4	NA
CSVMGQGNNEQFF	TGCAGCGTCATGGGACAGGGGAACAATGAGCAGTTCTTC	TRBV29-1	few	TRBJ2-1	TRBD1
CASSWGQAFEAFF	TGTGCCAGCAGCTGGGGACAGGCGTTTGAAGCTTTCTTT	TRBV5-6	NA	TRBJ1-1	TRBD1
CASTPGGQNNSPLHF	TGTGCCAGCACCCCCGGGGGACAGAATAATTCACCCCTCCACTTT	TRBV5-4	NA	TRBJ1-6	TRBD1
CASSAGPALAGVLTDTQYF	TGTGCCAGCAGCGCCGGCCCTGCGCTAGCGGGAGTCTTGACAGATACGCAGTATTTT	TRBV9	once	TRBJ2-3	TRBD2
CASRGSLFF	TGCGCCAGCAGGGGGAGTCTGTTTTTT	TRBV10-2	NA	TRBJ1-4	NA
CASSQHQGPYEQYF	TGTGCCAGCAGCCAACATCAGGGCCCCTACGAGCAGTACTTC	TRBV7-2	once	TRBJ2-7	NA
CATKRQGMNTEAFF	TGTGCCACCAAACGACAGGGGATGAACACTGAAGCTTTCTTT	TRBV6-5	NA	TRBJ1-1	TRBD1
CASSYSRPGQGNEQYF	TGTGCCAGCAGTTACTCTCGCCCGGGACAGGGGAACGAGCAGTACTTC	TRBV6-6	NA	TRBJ2-7	TRBD1
CASSITTLMNTEAFF	TGTGCCAGTAGTATAACGACTCTAATGAACACTGAAGCTTTCTTT	TRBV19	NA	TRBJ1-1	NA
CASSVGTGPKRELFF	TGTGCCAGCAGTGTAGGGACAGGCCCGAAACGGGAGCTGTTTTTT	TRBV25-1	NA	TRBJ2-2	TRBD1
CATDRVGQETQYF	TGTGCCACCGACAGGGTGGGGCAAGAGACCCAGTACTTC	TRBV10-3	few	TRBJ2-5	TRBD1
CASSWGDRQETQYF	TGTGCCAGCAGCTGGGGTGACAGGCAAGAGACCCAGTACTTC	TRBV7-2	NA	TRBJ2-5	NA
CASSIEASGGADTQYF	TGTGCCAGTAGTATAGAAGCTAGCGGGGGTGCAGATACGCAGTATTTT	TRBV19	once	TRBJ2-3	TRBD2
CASSLVSRLGPTDTQYF	TGTGCCAGCAGCTTAGTTTCCCGACTAGGCCCCACAGATACGCAGTATTTT	TRBV7-9	NA	TRBJ2-3	NA
CAWSVGGSSYEQYF	TGTGCCTGGAGTGTAGGCGGGAGCTCCTACGAGCAGTACTTC	TRBV30	NA	TRBJ2-7	TRBD2
CASSLMATDTQYF	TGTGCCAGCAGCTTAATGGCCACAGATACGCAGTATTTT	TRBV7-9	NA	TRBJ2-3	NA
CASSFSTGAGELFF	TGTGCCAGCAGTTTCTCGACAGGGGCCGGGGAGCTGTTTTTT	TRBV27	NA	TRBJ2-2	TRBD1
CATATPGHFISNTGELFF	TGTGCCACGGCTACACCGGGTCATTTTATATCGAACACCGGGGAGCTGTTTTTT	TRBV19	NA	TRBJ2-2	NA
CASRGQASTDTQYF	TGTGCCAGCAGAGGACAGGCAAGCACAGATACGCAGTATTTT	TRBV6-6	NA	TRBJ2-3	TRBD1
CASSYSTGSGNTIYF	TGTGCCAGCAGTTACTCGACTGGGTCTGGAAACACCATATATTTT	TRBV6-5	NA	TRBJ1-3	NA